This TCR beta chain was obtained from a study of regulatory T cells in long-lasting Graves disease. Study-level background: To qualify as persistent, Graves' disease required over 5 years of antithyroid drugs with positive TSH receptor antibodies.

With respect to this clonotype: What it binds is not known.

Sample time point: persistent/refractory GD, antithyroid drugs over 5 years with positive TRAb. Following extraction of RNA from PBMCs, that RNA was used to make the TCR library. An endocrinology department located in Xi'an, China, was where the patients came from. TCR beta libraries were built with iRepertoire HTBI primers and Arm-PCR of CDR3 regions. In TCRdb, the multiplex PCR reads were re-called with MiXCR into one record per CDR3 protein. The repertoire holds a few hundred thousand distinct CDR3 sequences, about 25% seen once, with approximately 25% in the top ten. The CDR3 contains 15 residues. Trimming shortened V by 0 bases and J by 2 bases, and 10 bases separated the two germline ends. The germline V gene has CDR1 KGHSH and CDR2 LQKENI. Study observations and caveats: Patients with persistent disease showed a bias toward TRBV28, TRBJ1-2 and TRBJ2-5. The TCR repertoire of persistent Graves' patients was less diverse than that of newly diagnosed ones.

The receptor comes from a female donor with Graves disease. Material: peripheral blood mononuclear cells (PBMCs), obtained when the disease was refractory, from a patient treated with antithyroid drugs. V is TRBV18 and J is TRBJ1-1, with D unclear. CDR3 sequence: CASSPPTRQNTEAFF. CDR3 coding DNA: TGTGCCAGCTCACCACCTACGCGACAAAACACTGAAGCTTTCTTT.